This entry features one TCR beta chain sequence. The data are from a study of shared clonotypes between healthy human individuals. Using immunoSEQ multiplex PCR, the repertoire was profiled, and TCRdb retains in-frame clones only, with some absent. The data show approximately 980,000 clones, approximately 76% seen once. Sequencing input: memory CD4+ T cells sorted from blood. As for subset: CD45RA-negative fraction. The TCR sequence derives from a man younger than 35 in good health.

As DNA, the CDR3 is TGTGCCAGCAGTTCTCAGGGTACGGGTCAGCCCCAGCATTTT. This sequence encodes CASSSQGTGQPQHF. The J gene is TRBJ1-5, the V gene TRBV7-2; TRBD1 is a possible D gene (5 bases). This CDR3 is 14 amino acids long. Germline V gene lookup returns CDR1 SGHTA and CDR2 FQGNSA. V lost 6 bases and J 6 bases, leaving 15 bases between the germline ends.